The 5 T cell receptor beta chains below were found in one sample sequenced in a study of response to subunit inactivated influenza vaccine. TCRdb recomputed calls from the RT-PCR reads with MiXCR, one row per CDR3 protein. The data hold some 520,000 distinct CDR3 sequences, with approximately 16% observed a single time. The sample here was CD4+ T cells sorted from PBMCs, taken around 25 months after vaccination. The source is a man between 50 and 69 years old who received an inactivated influenza vaccine.

This sequence joins TRBV7-9 and TRBJ1-2; 7 positions match TRBD1. This CDR3 is 14 amino acids long. Germline V gene lookup returns CDR1 SEHNR and CDR2 FQNEAQ (reference sequence). Trimming at V came to 7 bases and at J to 10 bases, leaving 15 bases not matched to a gene. The CDR3 DNA reads TGTGCCAGCACCATAGGGGGCCTCTTAAAGGACTACACCTTC. It codes for CASTIGGLLKDYTF.

In this sample, this clonotype turned up a few times. This chain connects TRBV28 to TRBJ2-3; tentatively, D is TRBD2 (5 bases). V lost 5 bases and J lost 0, with 12 bases in between. The germline CDR1 and CDR2 sequences are MDHEN and SYDVKM. There are 15 residues in the CDR3. CDR3 amino acids: CASSPSRRSTDTQYF. The CDR3 nucleotides read TGTGCCAGCAGTCCCTCGAGGAGGAGCACAGATACGCAGTATTTT.

This clonotype was counted between two and nine times. The rearrangement uses TRBV4-2 and TRBJ2-2, with TRBD1 as a possible D gene (5 bases). The germline V gene encodes CDR1 LGHNA and CDR2 YNFKEQ. This CDR3 is 18 amino acids long. Trimming shortened V by 2 bases and J by 3 bases, and 19 bases separated the two germline ends. In DNA form, the CDR3 reads TGTGCCAGCAGCCAAAGGGTCGTCAGGGATGAGTACACCGGGGAGCTGTTTTTT. This gives the protein CASSQRVVRDEYTGELFF.

The chain has TRBV27 and TRBJ2-1; D could derive from TRBD1 or TRBD2 (5 bases each). V lost 4 bases, J lost 9 bases, and 19 bases lay in between. Germline CDR1 and CDR2: MNHEY and SMNVEV (reference sequence). This CDR3 contains 15 residues. The CDR3 region has the DNA TGTGCCAGCAGTTCTTCCGGGACCGCTTCCAGTGAGCAGTTCTTC. It is translated as CASSSSGTASSEQFF.

This clonotype occurred a few times. This chain joins TRBV6-5 and TRBJ2-5, with D possibly TRBD2 on 7 matching bases. Looked up from germline, CDR1 is MNHEY and CDR2 is SVGAGI. This CDR3 is built from 15 residues. The ends were cut back, 2 bases at V and 5 bases at J, with 15 bases in the middle. This chain's CDR3 is CASSYRAGARETQYF. The CDR3 nucleotides are TGTGCCAGCAGTTACCGCGCGGGGGCGAGGGAGACCCAGTACTTC.